This T cell receptor (beta chain) was observed in a study of monozygotic twins with inflammatory bowel disease. TCRdb reprocessed the 5' RACE reads; each CDR3 protein has one entry and no DNA is given. Its table records some 99,000 distinct CDR3 sequences. Looked up from germline, CDR1 is SNHLY and CDR2 is FYNNEI. There are 14 residues in the CDR3. In the case of this clonotype: The antigen is not known.

Whole-study findings and limits: In the analysis, different T cell subtypes could not be told apart. Researchers report that IBD patients shared fewer clonotypes with others than healthy twins, especially amid disease activity. Lower TCRbeta diversity (inverse Simpson) was seen in IBD patients than in healthy co-twins.

This receptor was identified in a human donor with ulcerative colitis or Crohn's disease, or a healthy co-twin of an affected twin (not recorded which). This rearrangement joins TRBV2 to TRBJ1-2; lacking DNA, the TRBD1 call made by TCRdb goes unchecked. Sequenced: blood. The CDR3 loop is CASYVGGANYGYTF.